This T cell receptor beta chain was obtained from a study of cytomegalovirus exposure and HLA in healthy donors. Study-wide findings and caveats: Researchers counted some 150 TCR beta chains as cytomegalovirus-associated.

The trim removed 4 bases at V and 4 bases at J, leaving 12 bases unmatched. The CDR3 loop spans 17 amino acids. CDR1 LGHNA and CDR2 YSLEER come from the germline V gene. Note on this clone: Its antigen is not known.

Sequencing used immunoSEQ multiplex PCR; TCRdb keeps in-frame clones, though not all of them. Seen here are around 99,000 clones, 88% observed once, and the top ten hold more than 2%. The clonotype originates from a woman aged 18-30 years in good health and CMV-seronegative. The chain is built from TRBV4-3 and TRBJ2-3; 9 bases are a match to TRBD2. The specimen sequenced was PBMCs. The chain's CDR3 is CASSPRPPSGVADTQYF. In DNA, the CDR3 is TGCGCCAGCAGCCCCCGTCCTCCTAGCGGGGTAGCAGATACGCAGTATTTT.